Presented here are 21 T cell receptor beta chains from one specimen sequenced in a study of T cells in Graves' hyperthyroidism and ophthalmopathy. TCR beta CDR3 sequences were amplified from RNA transcripts. A first-round RT-PCR of the TCR CDR3 used the HTBI primer set. TCRdb reprocessed the multiplex PCR reads with MiXCR, giving one entry per CDR3 protein. The sample includes more than 550,000 distinct CDR3 sequences, roughly 17% of them seen just once. Sequences were obtained from blood. The receptors were sampled from a man aged 45-65 years with Graves' hyperthyroidism.

This clonotype was picked up many times. Sequence at one end of the junction differs from germline and may be a read error. This chain joins TRBV2 and TRBJ2-3; no firm D call. Germline lookup yields CDR1 SNHLY and CDR2 FYNNEI. The CDR3 runs 16 residues. The chain's CDR3 is CASSDRQSISKDTQYF. The CDR3 DNA is TGTGCCAGCAGTGATCGGCAGAGTATAAGCAAAGATACGCAGTATTTT.

The V and J genes are TRBV30 and TRBJ2-7; D is unclear. The germline CDR1 and CDR2 sequences are GTSNPN and SVGIG (reference sequence). V lost 2 bases and J 2 bases, leaving 10 bases between the germline ends. The CDR3 has 13 residues. The CDR3 coding sequence is TGTGCCTGGAGTTTAGTCCTCACCTACGAGCAGTACTTC. This encodes CAWSLVLTYEQYF.

This clonotype was seen repeatedly, ten times or more. The chain uses TRBV10-3 and TRBJ2-1, with 7 positions matching TRBD1. The CDR3 has 16 residues. Germline V gene sequence: CDR1 ENHRY, CDR2 SYGVKD. Trimming at V came to 7 bases and at J to 0 bases, leaving 9 bases not matched to a gene. CDR3 amino acids: CAITPRTGSSYNEQFF. CDR3 DNA sequence: TGTGCCATCACCCCAAGGACAGGAAGCTCCTACAATGAGCAGTTCTTC.

This clonotype showed up many times. V and J are TRBV10-1 and TRBJ1-1; the match to TRBD1 covers 7 bases. The CDR3 length is 15 residues. Germline values: CDR1 WNHNN, CDR2 SYGVQD (reference sequence). Germline trimming cut 3 bases from V and 1 base from J; bases unmatched to any gene: 5. The CDR3 sequence is CASSDPGTANTEAFF. Here the CDR3 DNA reads TGCGCCAGCAGTGACCCCGGGACAGCGAACACTGAAGCTTTCTTT.

In its sample, this clonotype was seen a few times. The V and J genes are TRBV18 and TRBJ1-3; 7 bases are shared with TRBD1. V was pared by 7 bases and J by 5 bases, with 11 bases of the junction left unmatched. The V gene's germline CDR1 is KGHSH and CDR2 LQKENI. CDR3 length equals 15 residues. Here the CDR3 DNA reads TGTGCCAGCTTACCGCGACAGGGCAGCCGAAACACCATATATTTT. It is translated as CASLPRQGSRNTIYF.

The CDR3 bases are TGTGCCAGCAGTTTAGGGAGGCTAGCGCTAATCTACGAGCAGTACTTC. This encodes CASSLGRLALIYEQYF. The V and J genes are TRBV12-3 or TRBV12-4 and TRBJ2-7; perhaps TRBD2 as D (6 bases). V gave up 1 base and J gave up 3 bases, with 16 bases separating them. This CDR3 has 16 amino acids.

This clonotype was observed at least ten times. The chain carries TRBV12-3 or TRBV12-4 and TRBJ1-5; possibly TRBD1 for D (6 bases). V lost 6 bases and J 3 bases, leaving 12 bases between the germline ends. This CDR3 is 14 amino acids long. In DNA, the CDR3 is TGTGCCAGCAGCCCACAGGGAGACAATCAGCCCCAGCATTTT. Amino acid sequence: CASSPQGDNQPQHF.

The gene calls are TRBV20-1 and TRBJ2-1; 12 positions agree with TRBD2. The germline V gene encodes CDR1 DFQATT and CDR2 SNEGSKA (reference sequence). This CDR3 is 15 amino acids long. The V segment lost 3 bases and the J segment 7 bases; nucleotides outside the gene matches: 7. The CDR3 bases are TGCAGTGCTAGGGTACTAGCGGGAGGATCGAATGAGCAGTTCTTC. Translated, it gives CSARVLAGGSNEQFF.

V and J are TRBV28 and TRBJ1-4; TRBD1 matches at 7 bases. The CDR3 spans 14 residues. Germline values: CDR1 MDHEN, CDR2 SYDVKM. V shed 2 bases, J shed 9 bases, and the junction held 6 bases outside the gene matches. CDR3 bases: TGTGCCAGCAGTTTAGGAGGGGGCTCAAAAAAACTGTTTTTT. It encodes CASSLGGGSKKLFF.

The sample holds a few counts of this clonotype. V is TRBV18 and J is TRBJ1-5; no clear D gene. Trimming stripped 4 bases from V and 3 bases from J, with 16 bases between. This CDR3 region has 16 residues. The germline V gene has CDR1 KGHSH and CDR2 LQKENI. The CDR3 coding sequence is TGTGCCAGCTCACTCTTCCGGACCGAGGACAATCAGCCCCAGCATTTT. Translated, it gives CASSLFRTEDNQPQHF.

This clonotype was seen ten or more times. The gene calls are TRBV30 and TRBJ2-7; unclear D gene. V lost 0 bases and J 2 bases, leaving 5 bases between the germline ends. This CDR3 contains 12 residues. Germline-derived CDR1 and CDR2 are GTSNPN and SVGIG (reference sequence). The CDR3 DNA sequence: TGTGCCTGGAGTGTACAGACCTACGAGCAGTACTTC. It encodes CAWSVQTYEQYF.

Worth noting for this clonotype: This may be a read error: a much more frequent sequence differs by one nucleotide. The chain combines TRBV12-3 or TRBV12-4 with TRBJ2-7, with D possibly matching TRBD1 (5 bases). The length of the CDR3 is 10 residues. Trimming pared 4 bases from V and 7 bases from J, leaving 5 bases between. CDR3: CASSYREQYF. In nucleotides, the CDR3 is TGTGCCAGCAGTTACAGGGAGCAGTACTTC.

This clonotype was recorded at least ten times. The gene calls are TRBV10-3 and TRBJ1-1; TRBD1 matches at 7 bases. The CDR3 runs to 14 residues. V lost 5 bases, J lost 1 base, and 4 bases stayed unmatched. The germline V gene has CDR1 ENHRY and CDR2 SYGVKD. The CDR3 DNA reads as TGTGCCATCAGTACAGGGGTGGCGAACACTGAAGCTTTCTTT. This encodes CAISTGVANTEAFF.

This sequence joins TRBV4-3 and TRBJ1-1; 9 bases fit TRBD1. The CDR3 extends over 14 amino acids. J gave up 6 bases and V 4 bases, and 6 bases lay outside the gene matches. Germline V gene sequence: CDR1 LGHNA, CDR2 YSLEER. In DNA, the CDR3 is TGCGCCAGCAGCCCCGGACAGGGGCTGTCTGAAGCTTTCTTT. This sequence encodes CASSPGQGLSEAFF.

In its sample, this clonotype was seen many times. The V and J genes are TRBV2 and TRBJ1-4; possible D gene TRBD1, 5 bases. The CDR3 loop spans 14 amino acids. V was shortened by 6 bases and J by 6 bases, with 14 bases between the two germline ends. The germline gives CDR1 SNHLY, CDR2 FYNNEI. The CDR3 nucleotides read TGTGCCAGCAGGGGGCGTCTTCATGATGAAAAACTGTTTTTT. Translating gives CASRGRLHDEKLFF.

J is TRBJ1-1 and V is TRBV30; D gene uncertain. Trimming removed 0 bases from V and 0 bases from J, with 8 bases in between. Looked up from germline, CDR1 is GTSNPN and CDR2 is SVGIG (reference sequence). The length of the CDR3 is 14 residues. In DNA form, the CDR3 reads TGTGCCTGGAGTGTAGAGGGCCTGAACACTGAAGCTTTCTTT. As protein: CAWSVEGLNTEAFF.

The CDR3 nucleotides are TGCAGTGCTAGGGGACACATACGTGCTAACGAGCAGTACTTC. Translation gives CSARGHIRANEQYF. This rearrangement joins TRBV20-1 to TRBJ2-7; D possibly corresponds to TRBD1 (6 bases). The germline V gene has CDR1 DFQATT and CDR2 SNEGSKA (reference sequence). This CDR3 contains 14 residues. Trimming stripped 3 bases from V and 5 bases from J, with 17 bases between.

A word on this clonotype: This sequence may be a read error, since a much larger clone differs from it by one base. V usage is TRBV30 and J usage is TRBJ2-2; possibly TRBD1 for D (6 bases). In germline, CDR1 is GTSNPN, CDR2 SVGIG (reference sequence). The CDR3 is made up of 14 amino acids. CDR3 sequence reads: CAWSGGRGTVELFF. The CDR3 DNA follows: TGTGCCTGGAGTGGGGGGCGCGGTACCGTGGAGCTGTTTTTT.

This clonotype was recorded a few times. The rearrangement links TRBV6-1 to TRBJ1-6, with 10 bases aligning to TRBD1. The CDR3 loop spans 15 amino acids. J was trimmed by 9 bases and V by 2 bases; bases with no gene match: 4. Germline CDR1 is MNHNS and CDR2 is SASEGT. The CDR3 region has the DNA TGTGCCAGCAGTGAACCCGGGACAGGGGTTTCACCCCTCCACTTT. This translates into CASSEPGTGVSPLHF.

Concerning this clonotype itself: This could be a read error, since a much larger clone is one nucleotide away. This sequence joins TRBV5-4 and TRBJ2-1; tentatively, D is TRBD2 (6 bases). This CDR3 spans 14 amino acids. Germline V gene sequence: CDR1 SGHNT, CDR2 YYREEE (reference sequence). The CDR3 bases are TGTGTCAGCAGCTTGGCCCTCGGGGGCAATGAGCAGTTCTTC. Its protein product is CVSSLALGGNEQFF.

V gene TRBV7-9 combines with J gene TRBJ1-3; a possible D gene is TRBD1 (6 bases). The length of the CDR3 is 16 residues. Germline-derived CDR1 and CDR2 are SEHNR and FQNEAQ (reference sequence). V lost 5 bases and J 0 bases, leaving 14 bases between the germline ends. CDR3 loop: CASSADRILSGNTIYF. The CDR3 nucleotides read TGTGCCAGCAGCGCAGACAGGATTCTCTCTGGAAACACCATATATTTT. Full variable domain (rest looked up from reference TRBV7-9 and TRBJ1-3): DTGVSQNPRHKITKRGQNVTFRCDPISEHNRLYWYRQTLGQGPEFLTYFQNEAQLEKSRLLSDRFSAERPKGSFSTLEIQRTEQGDSAMYLCASSADRILSGNTIYFGEGSWLTVV.